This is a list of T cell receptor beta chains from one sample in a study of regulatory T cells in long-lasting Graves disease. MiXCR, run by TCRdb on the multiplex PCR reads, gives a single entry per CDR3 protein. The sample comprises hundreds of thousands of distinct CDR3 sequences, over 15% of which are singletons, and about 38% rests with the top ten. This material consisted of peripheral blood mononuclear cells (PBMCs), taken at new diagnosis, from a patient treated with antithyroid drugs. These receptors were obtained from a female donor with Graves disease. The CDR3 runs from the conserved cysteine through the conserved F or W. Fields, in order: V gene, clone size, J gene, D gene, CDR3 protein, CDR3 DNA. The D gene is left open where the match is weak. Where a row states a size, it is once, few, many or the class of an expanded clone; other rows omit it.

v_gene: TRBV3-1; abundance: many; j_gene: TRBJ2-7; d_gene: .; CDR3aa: CASSQALRHVSYEQYF; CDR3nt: TGTGCCAGCAGCCAAGCCCTCCGACACGTCTCCTACGAGCAGTACTTC
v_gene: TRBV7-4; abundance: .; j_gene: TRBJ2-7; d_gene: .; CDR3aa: CASSLGRQGCIYEQYF; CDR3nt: TGTGCCAGCAGCTTAGGGAGGCAGGGGTGCATCTACGAGCAGTACTTC
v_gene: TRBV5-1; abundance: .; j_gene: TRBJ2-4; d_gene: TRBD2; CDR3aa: CASSSLGRTSPLAKNIQYF; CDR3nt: TGCGCCAGCAGCTCCCTCGGGAGGACTAGCCCTTTAGCCAAAAACATTCAGTACTTC
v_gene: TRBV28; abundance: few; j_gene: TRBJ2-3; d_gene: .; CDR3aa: CASNPGSAREADTQYF; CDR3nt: TGTGCCAGCAACCCTGGGTCCGCCAGGGAGGCAGATACGCAGTATTTT
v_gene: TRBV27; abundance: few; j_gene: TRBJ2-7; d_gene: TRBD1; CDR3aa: CARQERTGGTYEQYF; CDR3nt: TGTGCCAGACAGGAAAGGACAGGGGGGACATACGAGCAGTACTTC
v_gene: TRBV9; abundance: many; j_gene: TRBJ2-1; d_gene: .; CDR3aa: CASSVWVQSSYNEQFF; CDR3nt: TGTGCCAGCAGCGTGTGGGTGCAGAGCTCCTACAATGAGCAGTTCTTC
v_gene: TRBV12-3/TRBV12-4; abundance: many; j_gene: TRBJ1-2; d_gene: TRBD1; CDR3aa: CASSTGTAINYGYTF; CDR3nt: TGTGCCAGCAGCACCGGGACAGCGATTAACTATGGCTACACCTTC
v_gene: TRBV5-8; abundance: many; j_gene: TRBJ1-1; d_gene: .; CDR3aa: CASSWTNSVRNTEAFF; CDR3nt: TGTGCCAGCAGCTGGACAAACAGCGTACGGAACACTGAAGCTTTCTTT
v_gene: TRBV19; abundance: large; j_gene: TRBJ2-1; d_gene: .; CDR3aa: CASTSQASYNEQFF; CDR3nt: TGTGCCAGTACCTCTCAGGCGTCCTACAATGAGCAGTTCTTC
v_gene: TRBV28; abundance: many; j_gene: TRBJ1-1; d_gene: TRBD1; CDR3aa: CASSQTGGKRRAFF; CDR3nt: TGTGCCAGCAGTCAGACAGGGGGTAAAAGACGGGCTTTCTTT
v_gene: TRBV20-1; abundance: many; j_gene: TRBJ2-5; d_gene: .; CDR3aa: CSARDSGRQETQYF; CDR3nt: TGCAGTGCTAGAGATAGCGGCAGACAAGAGACCCAGTACTTC
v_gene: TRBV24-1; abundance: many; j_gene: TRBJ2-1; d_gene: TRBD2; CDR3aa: CATSDAGTSGGFYNEQFF; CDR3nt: TGTGCCACCAGTGATGCTGGGACTAGCGGAGGATTCTACAATGAGCAGTTCTTC
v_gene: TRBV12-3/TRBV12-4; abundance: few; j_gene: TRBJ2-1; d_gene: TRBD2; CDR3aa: CASIWGGGNNEQFF; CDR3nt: TGTGCCAGCATCTGGGGGGGGGGTAACAATGAGCAGTTCTTC
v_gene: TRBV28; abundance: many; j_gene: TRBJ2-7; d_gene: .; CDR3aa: CASRTQGGYEQYF; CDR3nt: TGTGCCAGCAGGACCCAGGGGGGCTACGAGCAGTACTTC
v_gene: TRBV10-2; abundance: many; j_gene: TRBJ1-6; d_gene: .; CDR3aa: CASSDPNSPLHF; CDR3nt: TGCGCCAGCAGTGACCCTAATTCACCCCTCCACTTT
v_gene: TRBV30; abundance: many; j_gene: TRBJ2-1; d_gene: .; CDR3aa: CAWSGGYNEQFF; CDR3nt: TGTGCCTGGAGTGGGGGTTACAATGAGCAGTTCTTC
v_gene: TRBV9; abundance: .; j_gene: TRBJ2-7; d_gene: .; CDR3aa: CASSVGTAVTYEQYF; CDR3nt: TGTGCCAGCAGCGTAGGGACCGCTGTGACCTACGAGCAGTACTTC
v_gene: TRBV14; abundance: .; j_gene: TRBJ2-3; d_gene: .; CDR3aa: CASSQVDFLTDTQYF; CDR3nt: TGTGCCAGCAGCCAAGTTGACTTTCTCACAGATACGCAGTATTTT
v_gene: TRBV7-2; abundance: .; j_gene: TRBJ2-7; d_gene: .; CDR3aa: CASSELVGTSYEQYF; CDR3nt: TGTGCCAGCAGCGAATTGGTCGGAACCTCCTACGAGCAGTACTTC
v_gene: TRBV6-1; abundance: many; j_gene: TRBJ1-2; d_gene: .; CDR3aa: CASSELIYGYTF; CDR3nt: TGTGCCAGCAGTGAATTGATCTATGGCTACACCTTC
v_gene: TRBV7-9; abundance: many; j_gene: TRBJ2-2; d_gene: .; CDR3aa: CASILGPDLPAGELFF; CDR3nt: TGTGCCAGCATATTGGGGCCCGATCTCCCTGCCGGGGAGCTGTTTTTT
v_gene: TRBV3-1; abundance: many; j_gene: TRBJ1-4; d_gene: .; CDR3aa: CASSQTTRTAWGKLFF; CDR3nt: TGTGCCAGCAGCCAAACCACCAGGACAGCGTGGGGAAAACTGTTTTTT
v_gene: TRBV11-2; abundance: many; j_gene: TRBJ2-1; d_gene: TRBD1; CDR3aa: CASSTAGTGVNEQFF; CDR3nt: TGTGCCAGCAGCACAGCCGGGACAGGGGTCAATGAGCAGTTCTTC
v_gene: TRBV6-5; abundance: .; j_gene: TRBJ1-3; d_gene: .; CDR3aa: CASSYSLSGGSGNTIYF; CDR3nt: TGTGCCAGCAGTTACTCATTATCTGGGGGCTCTGGAAACACCATATATTTT
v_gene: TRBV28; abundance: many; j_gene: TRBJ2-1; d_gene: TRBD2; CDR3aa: CASSFPMAVAGTGEQFF; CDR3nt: TGTGCCAGCAGTTTCCCGATGGCGGTAGCGGGGACGGGGGAGCAGTTCTTC
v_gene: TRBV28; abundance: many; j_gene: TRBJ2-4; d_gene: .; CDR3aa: CASSLSTTGDIQYF; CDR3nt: TGTGCCAGCAGTTTATCCACTACGGGGGACATTCAGTACTTC
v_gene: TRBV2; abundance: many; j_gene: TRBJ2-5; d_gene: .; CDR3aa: CASGAGWGTQYF; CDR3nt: TGTGCCAGCGGAGCGGGCTGGGGGACCCAGTACTTC
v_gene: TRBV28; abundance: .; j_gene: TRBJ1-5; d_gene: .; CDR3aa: CASTPPRSNLNQPQHF; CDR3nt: TGTGCCAGCACCCCGCCCCGCAGCAACCTCAATCAGCCCCAGCATTTT
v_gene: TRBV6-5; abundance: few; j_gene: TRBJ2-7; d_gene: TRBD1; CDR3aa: CASSYLRDRPYEQYF; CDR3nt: TGTGCCAGCAGCTACCTTCGGGACAGGCCCTACGAGCAGTACTTC
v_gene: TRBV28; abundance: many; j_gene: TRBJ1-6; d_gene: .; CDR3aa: CASSLLGYPDSPLHF; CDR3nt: TGTGCCAGCAGTTTATTGGGGTACCCGGATTCACCCCTCCACTTT
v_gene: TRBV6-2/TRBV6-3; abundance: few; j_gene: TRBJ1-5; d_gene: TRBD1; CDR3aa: CASSTGAPNQPQHF; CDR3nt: TGTGCCAGCAGCACAGGGGCTCCCAATCAGCCCCAGCATTTT
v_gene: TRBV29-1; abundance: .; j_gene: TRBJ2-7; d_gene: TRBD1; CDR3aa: CSVESEDRGYEQYF; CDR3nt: TGCAGCGTTGAAAGCGAAGACAGGGGCTACGAGCAGTACTTC
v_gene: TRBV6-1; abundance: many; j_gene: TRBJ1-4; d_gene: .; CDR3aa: CASRGGGEKLFF; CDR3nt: TGTGCCAGCAGGGGAGGAGGAGAAAAACTGTTTTTT
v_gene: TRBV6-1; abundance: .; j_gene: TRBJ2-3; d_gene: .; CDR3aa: CASSRGPSADTQYF; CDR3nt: TGTGCCAGCAGCCGCGGTCCGAGCGCAGATACGCAGTATTTT
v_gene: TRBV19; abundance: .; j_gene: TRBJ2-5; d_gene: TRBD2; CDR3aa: CASSIRLAGGETQYF; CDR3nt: TGTGCCAGTAGTATAAGACTAGCGGGAGGGGAGACCCAGTACTTC
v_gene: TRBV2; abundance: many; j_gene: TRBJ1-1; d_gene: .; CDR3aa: CASSYGTYEAFF; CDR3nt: TGTGCCAGCAGTTATGGGACTTACGAAGCTTTCTTT
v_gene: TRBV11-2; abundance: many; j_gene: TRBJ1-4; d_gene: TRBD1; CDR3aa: CASSLAGQSNEKLFF; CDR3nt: TGTGCCAGCAGCTTAGCGGGACAGAGTAATGAAAAACTGTTTTTT
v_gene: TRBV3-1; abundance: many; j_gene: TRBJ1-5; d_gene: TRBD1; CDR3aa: CASSQQHRGQPQHF; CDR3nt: TGTGCCAGCAGCCAACAACACAGGGGTCAGCCCCAGCATTTT
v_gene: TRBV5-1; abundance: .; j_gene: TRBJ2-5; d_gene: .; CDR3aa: CASSYEGMRETQYF; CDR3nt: TGCGCCAGCAGCTATGAGGGAATGAGAGAGACCCAGTACTTC
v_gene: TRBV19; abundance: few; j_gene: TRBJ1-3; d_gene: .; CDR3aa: CASSIWTSANTIYF; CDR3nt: TGTGCCAGTAGTATATGGACGTCTGCGAACACCATATATTTT
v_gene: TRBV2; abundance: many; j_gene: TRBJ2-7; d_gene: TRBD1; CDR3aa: CASRGTGDYEQYF; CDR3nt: TGTGCCAGCAGGGGGACAGGGGACTACGAGCAGTACTTC